Sequencing of this TCR beta chain was carried out in a study of blood T cells in healthy people across ages (dated by TCRdb to the mid-2010s). For the wider study: In model experiments, template switching captured roughly one uniquely barcoded TCR beta cDNA molecule for every two T cells. Age-related changes in TCR beta repertoire diversity were measured in the study by deep sequencing normalized with unique cDNA molecular identifiers. The donors were split into four age groups: young (average 16 years), middle-aged (39), aged (over 55) and long-lived (82). The study analyzed two additional independent replicas of 1 million unique cDNA reads from the same blood draw for two donors, one aged 18 to 29 and one aged 80 or older.

Summary of the overall study and its limitations: As age increased, observed TCR beta diversity per million T cells dropped in a roughly linear way, and a significant reduction was already evident by age around 41. The long-lived group showed more naive CD4+ T cells, fewer expanded clones and increased TCR diversity than the aged group, suggesting age selection. Donor CMV infection status was unknown, potentially confounding age-related changes in expanded clonotypes. Bulk unsorted PBMC profiling prevented conclusive comparison of naive and antigen-experienced compartments. Estimates of total diversity from one million sequenced T cells were regarded as lower bounds and underestimates. There was a strong correlation between observed TCR beta diversity and the percentage of naive T cells measured by flow cytometry.

Taken from the germline V gene (reference sequence), the CDR1 and CDR2 loops are MNHNY and SVGAGI. Deletion took 5 bases off V and 12 bases off J, with a span of 17 bases between the germline ends. Inclusive of the bounding cysteine and phenylalanine, the CDR3 is 12 residues long. CDR3 DNA only is kept here, 36 bases in frame from base 1. Regarding this clonotype: Its antigen has not been determined. It has no much larger one-base neighbor in the sample; base qualities were not kept.

The library was produced with 5' RACE. The sequencer was an Illumina HiSeq 2500. A second PCR of roughly 7 to 12 cycles was run with a J-beta primer mix and a sample-barcoded 5' primer. A unique molecular identifier was introduced onto each TCR beta cDNA molecule by a template-switch 5' adaptor carrying 12 random nucleotides. Each sample yielded at least 2.5 million CDR3-containing paired-end reads. All of the RNA was converted into first-strand cDNA using the Mint cDNA synthesis kit, with a TRBC-specific oligonucleotide serving as the primer. Following uracil-DNA glycosylase treatment, all cDNA underwent a first 18-cycle PCR with the universal primers M1SS and BC2_uni_R. Processing in the source paper ran as follows. Each sample was normalized by randomly selecting 1 million high-quality reads, each carrying a distinct molecular identifier. Reads with shared molecular identifiers were discarded instead of being binned into consensus sequences. MiTCR, set to a Q25 quality threshold and the strictest error-elimination algorithm, was used for CDR3 identification, clonotype clustering and error correction. A nonparametric unseen species model using Euler transformation provided a lower-bound estimate of total TCR beta diversity. The raw public reads went through TCRdb reprocessing: fastp at Q25, MiXCR clone calling, in-frame beta chains kept. A single entry per CDR3 protein holds the most common genes and DNA from its merged rows. Clone size and V and J calls follow TCRdb, not the original study. The sample includes about 800,000 distinct CDR3 sequences, with just under 25% observed a single time. Of the sample, roughly 3.5% is held by the ten largest clones.

The approximately 40 donors, aged roughly 6 to 90 years, were systemically healthy Caucasian individuals from Russia. Each donor gave ten milliliters of peripheral blood, drawn into EDTA-treated Vacutainer tubes. PBMCs were isolated by Ficoll-Paque density-gradient centrifugation, with at least 6.5 million obtained per sample. Total RNA was extracted from PBMCs with Trizol reagent, with at least 5 micrograms obtained per sample. Naive CD45RAhigh/CD27high T cell percentages were measured by flow cytometry on a PBMC aliquot from every donor. This same sample was also part of a study on T cells of mothers and their children. Per the second study: Donors were nine systemically healthy Caucasian individuals: three mothers and their six children. cDNA synthesis used all of the extracted RNA, with around 1.6 ug of RNA in each 15 ul reaction. In the second PCR, the M1S primer introduced both the sample barcodes and 2-4 random nucleotides. Over 8 million TCR beta CDR3 reads came from each mother, compared with a few million reads from each child. TCR recombination output is similarly shaped by thymic selection in related and unrelated pairs, with a minor effect exerted by inherited differences. Normalized repertoire overlap in related mother-child pairs was always slightly higher than in unrelated mother-child pairs, but the difference was never significant. With a sensitivity of approximately 93 clones per million clonotypes, no persistent microchimeric T cell clones were detected. Deep NGS was used in the study to compare the TCR beta repertoires of mothers and children and to look for features that separate related mother-child pairs from unrelated individuals. The mean age was approximately 41 +/- 4 years for the mothers and approximately 11 +/- 4 years for the children. After adapter ligation was performed with NEBNext reagents, the libraries were sequenced on an Illumina HiSeq 2000 with 100+100 nt paired-end reads. To prevent cross-contamination, the mother and child libraries were prepared a month apart and were sequenced in separate runs. For each donor, between roughly 450,000 and 2,100,000 distinct TCR beta clonotypes were identified. Naive TCR beta clonotypes were estimated from low-frequency clonotypes matched to each donor's FACS-determined naive share, without sorting.

This TCR derives from a boy under 18 in good health. Sequences were obtained from blood. The chain was built from TRBV6-6 and TRBJ2-7, with TRBD2 tentatively as D gene (6 bases match). This receptor has the CDR3 CASSPTGTPAYF. The nucleotide sequence reads TGTGCCAGCAGTCCTACCGGGACTCCAGCGTACTTC.